Listed below are T cell receptor beta chains from one sample, sequenced in a study of metastatic and nonmetastatic thyroid tumors. MiXCR was used by TCRdb to re-call the PCR reads. The sample contains about 20,000 clones, approximately 35% of which appear only once. The source material was tumor tissue. All receptors derive from a male donor with papillary thyroid cancer or a benign thyroid nodule (not recorded which). Some clones in this sample may be carry-over from other donors' samples. Both conserved end residues are part of each CDR3. The order of the fields is J gene, V gene, clone size, CDR3 protein. Some rows mark clone size as missing; the rest say once, few, many or name a class of expanded clone.

j_gene: TRBJ1-1; v_gene: TRBV20-1; abundance: once; CDR3aa: CSARVTGGRAFF
j_gene: TRBJ2-2; v_gene: TRBV5-8; abundance: many; CDR3aa: CASSFSGSLTGELFF
j_gene: TRBJ2-1; v_gene: TRBV7-8; abundance: medium-sized; CDR3aa: CASSLDLSYNEQFF
j_gene: TRBJ2-7; v_gene: TRBV18; abundance: many; CDR3aa: CAAATSASSYEQYF
j_gene: TRBJ2-7; v_gene: TRBV6-1; abundance: medium-sized; CDR3aa: CASGRTSAAYEQYF
j_gene: TRBJ1-5; v_gene: TRBV20-1; abundance: many; CDR3aa: CSARDPYSGGRFHQPQHF
j_gene: TRBJ2-6; v_gene: TRBV11-2; abundance: .; CDR3aa: CASSLVVQGSSGANVLTF
j_gene: TRBJ1-5; v_gene: TRBV6-1; abundance: .; CDR3aa: CASSSAGTGPNQPQNF
j_gene: TRBJ2-2; v_gene: TRBV20-1; abundance: .; CDR3aa: CSAIDLAGDTGELFF
j_gene: TRBJ2-1; v_gene: TRBV20-1; abundance: .; CDR3aa: CSATSGTGGYNEQFF
j_gene: TRBJ2-7; v_gene: TRBV20-1; abundance: .; CDR3aa: CSAIYTPPYEQYF
j_gene: TRBJ2-5; v_gene: TRBV5-1; abundance: .; CDR3aa: CGRSSGSYETQYF
j_gene: TRBJ2-5; v_gene: TRBV2; abundance: .; CDR3aa: CASSGGIYQETQYF
j_gene: TRBJ2-7; v_gene: TRBV2; abundance: .; CDR3aa: CASILGQGALKYEQYF
j_gene: TRBJ1-2; v_gene: TRBV15; abundance: many; CDR3aa: CATSREGAAGYGYTF
j_gene: TRBJ2-1; v_gene: TRBV15; abundance: many; CDR3aa: CATSRKVIARDRGNSEQFF
j_gene: TRBJ1-2; v_gene: TRBV2; abundance: medium-sized; CDR3aa: CASSAHYGYTF
j_gene: TRBJ2-7; v_gene: TRBV7-9; abundance: many; CDR3aa: CASSLVVAGGTYEQYF
j_gene: TRBJ2-3; v_gene: TRBV20-1; abundance: .; CDR3aa: CSGTGRGRGTDTQYF
j_gene: TRBJ2-3; v_gene: TRBV10-3; abundance: .; CDR3aa: CAISEWVAGATDTQYF
j_gene: TRBJ2-7; v_gene: TRBV11-2; abundance: few; CDR3aa: CASRFGTKGPYEQYF
j_gene: TRBJ2-1; v_gene: TRBV20-1; abundance: medium-sized; CDR3aa: CSAPKGSGNNEQFF